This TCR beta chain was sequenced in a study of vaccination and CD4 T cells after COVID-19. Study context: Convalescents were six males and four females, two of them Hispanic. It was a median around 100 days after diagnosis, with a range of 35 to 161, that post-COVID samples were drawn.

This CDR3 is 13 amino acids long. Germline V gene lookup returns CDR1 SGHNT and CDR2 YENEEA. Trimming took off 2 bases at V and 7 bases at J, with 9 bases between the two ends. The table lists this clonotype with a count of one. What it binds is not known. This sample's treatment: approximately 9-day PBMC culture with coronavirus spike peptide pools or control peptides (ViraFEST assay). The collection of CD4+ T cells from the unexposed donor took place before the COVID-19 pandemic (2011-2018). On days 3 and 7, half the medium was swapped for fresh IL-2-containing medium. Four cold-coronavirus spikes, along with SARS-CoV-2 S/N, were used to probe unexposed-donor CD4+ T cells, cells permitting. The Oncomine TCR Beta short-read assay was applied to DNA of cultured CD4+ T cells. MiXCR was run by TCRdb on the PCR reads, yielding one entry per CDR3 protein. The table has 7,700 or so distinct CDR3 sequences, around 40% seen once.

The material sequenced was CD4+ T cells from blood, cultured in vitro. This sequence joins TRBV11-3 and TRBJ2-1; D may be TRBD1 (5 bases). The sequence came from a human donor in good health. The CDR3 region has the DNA TGTGCCAGCAGCTTACTCCAGGGTAATGAGCAGTTCTTC. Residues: CASSLLQGNEQFF. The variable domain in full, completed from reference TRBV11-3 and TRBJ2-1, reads EAGVVQSPRYKIIEKKQPVAFWCNPISGHNTLYWYLQNLGQGPELLIRYENEEAVDDSQLPKDRFSAERLKGVDSTLKIQPAELGDSAVYLCASSLLQGNEQFFGPGTRLTVL.